This T cell receptor (beta chain) is from a study of blood T cell repertoires in COVID-19. Assay: immunoSEQ multiplex PCR; the TCRdb copy retains only in-frame clones and omits some. Seen here are roughly 140,000 clones, about 84% observed once, and the top ten hold roughly 8.6%. Trimming took 6 bases from V and 5 from J; bases not matched to a gene: 9. Germline lookup yields CDR1 ENHRY and CDR2 SYGVKD. The CDR3 spans 15 residues. This clone has just one count. The origin of this receptor is a woman aged 80 or over in a cohort sampled during active or convalescent COVID-19. What was sequenced was peripheral blood. The chain is built from TRBV10-3 and TRBJ2-1; the match to TRBD2 covers 8 bases. The CDR3 DNA reads TGTGCCATCAGGAGCGGGGGCGACCGTGACAATGAGCAGTTCTTC. It is translated as CAIRSGGDRDNEQFF.